Presented here are 21 T cell receptor beta chains from one specimen sequenced in a study of CD8 T cells in Susac syndrome (dated by TCRdb to the late 2010s). Libraries were constructed by the immunoSEQ multiplex PCR assay. RNA was extracted using the RNeasy kit, and roughly 0.5 to 1 microgram was reverse transcribed with random hexamers. The public reads were quality trimmed at Q25 with fastp and then assembled into clones with MiXCR by TCRdb, keeping productive beta chains. Rows are combined by CDR3 protein, so each entry shows the most common genes and DNA. The sample contains under 150,000 distinct CDR3 sequences, around 91% of them found a single time. The ten biggest clones cover 0.24% of the sample. Material: CD8+ T cells from PBMCs. Receptors originate from a human donor with multiple sclerosis.

Only one count was recorded for this clonotype. The J gene is TRBJ2-7, the V gene TRBV29-1; 7 positions match TRBD2. V gave up 1 base and J gave up 7 bases; unmatched junction bases: 4. The CDR3 totals 12 residues. Germline V lookup: CDR1 SQVTM, CDR2 ANQGSEA. In nucleotides, the CDR3 is TGCAGCGTTGAAGGGCTAGCGGAAGAGCAGTACTTC. Translating it yields CSVEGLAEEQYF.

The rearrangement uses TRBV4-1 and TRBJ2-3, with TRBD2 matching over 9 bases. This CDR3 has 17 amino acids. Germline V gene lookup returns CDR1 MGHRA and CDR2 YSYEKL. Trimming cost V 4 bases and J 0 bases; bases outside gene matches: 8. The CDR3 spells CASSRQTSGPSTDTQYF. The CDR3 DNA follows: TGCGCCAGCAGCCGCCAGACTAGCGGCCCTAGCACAGATACGCAGTATTTT.

V and J are TRBV19 and TRBJ1-2, with D possibly TRBD1 on 6 matching bases. Deletions cut 3 bases from V and 4 bases from J, with 15 bases between. Per germline, CDR1 LNHDA and CDR2 SQIVND (reference sequence). The CDR3 runs to 15 residues. CDR3 residues: CASSIRSGAPYGYTF. For the CDR3, the DNA is TGTGCCAGTAGTATTCGGTCAGGGGCTCCCTATGGCTACACCTTC.

The CDR3 nucleotides read TGTGCCAGCTCTTCAGTGAGGATCCAAGAGACCCAGTACTTC. This gives the protein CASSSVRIQETQYF. The chain has TRBV28 and TRBJ2-5, with D unclear. Trimming shortened V by 8 bases and J by 1 base, and 14 bases separated the two germline ends. The CDR3 contains 14 residues. In germline, CDR1 is MDHEN, CDR2 SYDVKM.

The chain links TRBV18 to TRBJ2-1; 8 bases are a match to TRBD2. Germline CDR1 KGHSH, CDR2 LQKENI. With V trimmed by 3 bases and J by 7 bases, 8 bases remained unmatched. This CDR3 comprises 15 residues. CDR3 loop: CASSPSGRGGNEQFF. The CDR3 nucleotides read TGTGCCAGCTCACCGAGCGGGAGAGGGGGGAATGAGCAGTTCTTC.

This chain uses TRBV7-9 with TRBJ2-5; TRBD2 might be the D (6 bases). The V end was cut by 2 bases, the J end by 5 bases, with 15 bases between. This CDR3 has 15 amino acids. Germline V gene sequence: CDR1 SEHNR, CDR2 FQNEAQ (reference sequence). CDR3 DNA sequence: TGTGCCAGCAGCTTAAGTTGGCAGGGAGGTGAGACCCAGTACTTC. The encoded protein is CASSLSWQGGETQYF.

This chain joins TRBV29-1 and TRBJ2-1; a weak D match, TRBD2 (5 bases). The germline CDR1 and CDR2 sequences are SQVTM and ANQGSEA. The CDR3 spans 13 residues. The germline V and J ends were trimmed by 2 bases and 2 bases, with 7 bases remaining between them. The CDR3 protein is CSVERGAYNEQFF. In DNA, the CDR3 is TGCAGCGTTGAACGGGGAGCCTACAATGAGCAGTTCTTC.

The rearrangement joins TRBV20-1 to TRBJ2-7; no definite D call. The CDR3 totals 13 residues. Deletions cut 0 bases from V and 2 bases from J, with 8 bases between. In germline, CDR1 is DFQATT, CDR2 SNEGSKA (reference sequence). CDR3 DNA sequence: TGCAGTGCTAGAGACAGGCGCGCCTACGAGCAGTACTTC. This gives the protein CSARDRRAYEQYF.

The chain couples TRBV30 to TRBJ2-5; no firm D call. V shed 0 bases and J shed 0 bases, with 5 bases lying between them. The germline V gene encodes CDR1 GTSNPN and CDR2 SVGIG (reference sequence). The CDR3 spans 13 residues. The CDR3 sequence is CAWSVNNQETQYF. The CDR3 coding sequence is TGTGCCTGGAGTGTAAACAACCAAGAGACCCAGTACTTC.

The rearrangement joins TRBV5-1 to TRBJ1-2, with 10 bases that match TRBD1. The CDR3 covers 15 residues. Losses at the gene ends were 3 bases for V and 8 bases for J; bases not matched to a gene: 10. The germline V gene has CDR1 SGHRS and CDR2 YFSETQ. The CDR3 region is CASSSWDRGSSGYTF. The CDR3 nucleotides read TGCGCCAGCAGCTCGTGGGACAGGGGAAGTTCGGGCTACACCTTC.

The chain carries TRBV27 and TRBJ1-1; D is undetermined. V lost 9 bases and J lost 0, with 14 bases in between. This CDR3 comprises 14 residues. The germline V gene encodes CDR1 MNHEY and CDR2 SMNVEV (reference sequence). The CDR3, as DNA: TGTGCCAGTCACCATTCGTCCGTGAACACTGAAGCTTTCTTT. Translating gives CASHHSSVNTEAFF.

The J gene is TRBJ1-5, the V gene TRBV12-3 or TRBV12-4; D may be TRBD1 (5 bases). Trimming removed 6 bases from V and 7 bases from J, with 19 bases in between. The CDR3 loop spans 15 amino acids. As DNA, the CDR3 is TGTGCCAGCAGCCTCGGGACGGGTGGAGTCCAGCCCCAGCATTTT. Translated, it gives CASSLGTGGVQPQHF.

The chain joins TRBV7-8 to TRBJ2-2; 7 bases are shared with TRBD2. CDR1 is SGHVS and CDR2 is FQNEAQ in the germline V gene. V lost 7 bases to trimming and J lost 2 bases; unmatched junction nucleotides: 7. The CDR3 sequence is 15 residues long. In nucleotides, the CDR3 is TGTGCCAGCACCCCTGGCGGGAGCAACACCGGGGAGCTGTTTTTT. It specifies CASTPGGSNTGELFF. The full variable domain, in which reference TRBV7-8 and TRBJ2-2 provide the parts outside the CDR3, is GAGVSQSPRYKVAKRGQDVALRCDPISGHVSLFWYQQALGQGPEFLTYFQNEAQLDKSGLPSDRFFAERPEGSVSTLKIQRTQQEDSAVYLCASTPGGSNTGELFFGEGSRLTVL.

The rearrangement uses TRBV12-3 or TRBV12-4 and TRBJ2-5, with TRBD2 identical over 8 bases. The V and J ends lost 8 bases and 2 bases, in that order; junction bases with no gene match: 10. The CDR3 sequence is 15 residues long. The CDR3 protein is CASSPGLAGQETQYF. CDR3 coding DNA: TGTGCCAGCTCCCCCGGGCTAGCGGGTCAAGAGACCCAGTACTTC.

This clonotype was observed a few times. This sequence joins TRBV27 and TRBJ1-1; no definite D call. Germline V gene lookup returns CDR1 MNHEY and CDR2 SMNVEV (reference sequence). The CDR3 has 13 amino acids. The V end was cut by 2 bases, the J end by 4 bases, with 8 bases between. CDR3 loop: CASSLNVGTEAFF. CDR3 sequence (DNA): TGTGCCAGCAGTTTAAATGTGGGCACTGAAGCTTTCTTT.

The chain combines TRBV12-3 or TRBV12-4 with TRBJ1-2; no reliable D call. V lost 10 bases and J lost 6, with 15 bases in between. This CDR3 has 12 residues. CDR3 residues: CATLYWEDGYTF. CDR3 nucleotide sequence: TGTGCCACCCTCTACTGGGAGGATGGCTACACCTTC.

The chain links TRBV2 to TRBJ2-7, with D maybe TRBD2 (5 bases). Germline values: CDR1 SNHLY, CDR2 FYNNEI. This CDR3 has 14 amino acids. V lost 6 bases, J lost 2 bases, and 14 bases lay in between. The CDR3 DNA follows: TGTGCCAGCAGGGAGGTAGCATTCCCCTACGAGCAGTACTTC. Translated: CASREVAFPYEQYF.

J is TRBJ2-3 and V is TRBV11-2, with D tentatively TRBD2 (6 bases). Between the trimmed V and J ends, which lost 5 bases and 3 bases, there was a span of 18 bases. CDR1 and CDR2 from the germline V gene are SGHAT and FQNNGV. The CDR3 totals 16 residues. The CDR3 sequence is CASSLELGGRTDTQYF. The CDR3 region has the DNA TGTGCCAGCAGCCTGGAACTAGGAGGGAGGACAGATACGCAGTATTTT.

The gene calls are TRBV27 and TRBJ2-7, with 8 bases matching TRBD1. After removal of 0 bases from V and 2 bases from J, the junction contained 6 bases not matched to a gene. The germline gives CDR1 MNHEY, CDR2 SMNVEV (reference sequence). This CDR3 is built from 16 residues. CDR3 amino acids: CASSLSPRQGTYEQYF. DNA of the CDR3: TGTGCCAGCAGTTTATCCCCGCGACAGGGGACCTACGAGCAGTACTTC.

The V call is TRBV7-9, the J call TRBJ2-7, with D unclear. There are 11 residues in the CDR3. Germline V gives CDR1 SEHNR, CDR2 FQNEAQ (reference sequence). Trimming stripped 5 bases from V and 5 bases from J, with 7 bases between. The DNA for the CDR3 is TGTGCCAGCAGCACCCAGGACGAGCAGTACTTC. Residues: CASSTQDEQYF.

The chain has TRBV6-6 and TRBJ2-7; TRBD1 matches at 10 bases. The V and J ends lost 0 bases and 4 bases, in that order; junction bases with no gene match: 3. CDR3 length: 15 residues. Germline V gives CDR1 MNHNY, CDR2 SVGAGI (reference sequence). CDR3 nucleotide sequence: TGTGCCAGCAGTTACTCGACAGGGGGCGAATACGAGCAGTACTTC. Protein: CASSYSTGGEYEQYF.